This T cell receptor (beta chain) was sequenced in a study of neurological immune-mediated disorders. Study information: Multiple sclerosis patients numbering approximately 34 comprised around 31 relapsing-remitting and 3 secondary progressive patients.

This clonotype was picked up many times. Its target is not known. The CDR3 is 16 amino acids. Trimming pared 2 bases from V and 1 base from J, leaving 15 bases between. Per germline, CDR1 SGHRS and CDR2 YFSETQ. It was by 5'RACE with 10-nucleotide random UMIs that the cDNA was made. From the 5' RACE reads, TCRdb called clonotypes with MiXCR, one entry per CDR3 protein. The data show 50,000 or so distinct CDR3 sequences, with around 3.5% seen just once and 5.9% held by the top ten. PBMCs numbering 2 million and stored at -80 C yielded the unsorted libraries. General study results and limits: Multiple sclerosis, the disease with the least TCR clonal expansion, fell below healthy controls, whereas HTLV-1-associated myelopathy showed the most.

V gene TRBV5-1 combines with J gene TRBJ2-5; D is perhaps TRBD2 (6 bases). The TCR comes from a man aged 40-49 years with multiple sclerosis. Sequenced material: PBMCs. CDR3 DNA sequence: TGCGCCAGCAGCTTATTGACGGGGGATACCCAAGAGACCCAGTACTTC. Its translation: CASSLLTGDTQETQYF. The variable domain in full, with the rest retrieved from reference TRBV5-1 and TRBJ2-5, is KAGVTQTPRYLIKTRGQQVTLSCSPISGHRSVSWYQQTPGQGLQFLFEYFSETQRNKGNFPGRFSGRQFSNSRSEMNVSTLELGDSALYLCASSLLTGDTQETQYFGPGTRLLVL.